The rows below give T cell receptor beta chains drawn from one sample of a study of shared clonotypes between healthy human individuals. The table came from immunoSEQ multiplex PCR; TCRdb's copy has only in-frame clones and leaves some out. The profile shows millions of clones, 85% to 95% of them singletons. The sample was naive CD8+ T cells from PBMCs. The receptor set was obtained from a man between 18 and 35 years old in good health. Some clones in this sample may be carry-over from other donors' samples. Each CDR3 is given without its conserved first and last residue.

TRBV27,TRBJ2-7,ASSLSPGRSSYEQY
TRBV6-6,TRBJ2-7,ASSAGPAPEQY
TRBV28,TRBJ1-5,ASSFTRNQPQH
TRBV2,TRBJ2-3,ASSEGRVSTDTQY
TRBV7-6,TRBJ2-7,ASSPREFSYEQY
TRBV15,TRBJ1-1,ATSGGRNTEAF
TRBV28,TRBJ1-3,ASSLFGQVNSGNTIY
TRBV2,TRBJ1-5,ASGGRGQPQH
TRBV27,TRBJ1-5,ASSYRTDSSNQPQH
TRBV27,TRBJ1-2,ASSLQWGYGYT
TRBV13,TRBJ1-1,ASSPRRSLTEAF
TRBV29-1,TRBJ1-2,SVGGGSNYGYT
TRBV5-5,TRBJ1-2,ASSPRTGLYT
TRBV29-1,TRBJ2-1,SGSGRIQYNEQF
TRBV27,TRBJ2-1,ASSLVSGRLNEQF
TRBV30,TRBJ2-7,AWSVRYRESFYEQY
TRBV13,TRBJ2-3,ASSPWTSGRAGTDTQY
TRBV7-2,TRBJ2-2,ASSFGGTGELF
TRBV2,TRBJ2-7,ASSGRGPLYEQY
TRBV28,TRBJ2-1,ASRAQGSSYNEQF
TRBV27,TRBJ2-2,ASSQSYYPNTGELF
TRBV20-1,TRBJ1-2,RALGGYT
TRBV7-5,TRBJ1-5,ARSCRSVRQPQH
TRBV27,TRBJ2-7,ASRMGQYYEQY
TRBV5-4,TRBJ2-2,ASTSLAANTGELF
TRBV4-1,TRBJ1-1,ASSHEWGGGSTEAF
TRBV25-1,TRBJ2-2,ASTLGTGPTGELF
TRBV4-1,TRBJ1-5,ASSQGQGFDQPQH
TRBV7-8,TRBJ2-1,ASRDGGRPIGEQF
TRBV6-4,TRBJ1-2,ASRDTPIGGNGYT
TRBV28,TRBJ2-1,AVQREGQYEQF
TRBV4-2,TRBJ2-2,ASSLMGGPVGELF
TRBV11-2,TRBJ2-2,ASSDGTGGKSNTGELF
TRBV15,TRBJ2-1,ATRPAGGTYDEQF
TRBV6-1,TRBJ1-1,ASSEIMPGTEAF
TRBV9,TRBJ2-7,ASSVPSVATSYEQY
TRBV7-9,TRBJ2-1,ASSPPGVGHNEQF
TRBV5-1,TRBJ2-7,ASSLSGTYEQY
TRBV29-1,TRBJ1-3,SVYRASSGNTIY
TRBV27,TRBJ2-3,ASSLFRADTQY